This passage covers 12 T cell receptor beta chains from one sample sequenced in a study of CXCR3-negative and CXCR3-positive naive CD8 T cells. Libraries were UMI-labeled 5' RACE TRB cDNA. TCRdb reanalyzed the 5' RACE reads, giving one entry per CDR3 protein sequence and no DNA. This sample's clone table lists over 45,000 distinct CDR3 sequences. The material sequenced was naive CXCR3- CD8+ T cells from blood. Regarding subset: CD45RO-CCR7+CD27+CD95- naive CD8+ T cells lacking CXCR3 (TNR3-). The receptors were sampled from a human donor in good health. Some clones in this sample may be carry-over from other donors' samples.

CDR3 loop: CSFHIGGTEAFF. The chain joins TRBV29-1 to TRBJ1-1; absent DNA, TCRdb's TRBD1 call cannot be checked. This CDR3 contains 12 residues. Germline V gives CDR1 SQVTM, CDR2 ANQGSEA. The variable domain in full, with the rest retrieved from reference TRBV29-1 and TRBJ1-1, is SAVISQKPSRDICQRGTSLTIQCQVDSQVTMMFWYRQQPGQSLTLIATANQGSEATYESGFVIDKFPISRPNLTFSTLTVSNMSPEDSSIYLCSFHIGGTEAFFGQGTRLTVV.

The chain employs TRBV29-1 and TRBJ2-3; TCRdb designates TRBD1, a call that cannot be tested without DNA. Germline V lookup: CDR1 SQVTM, CDR2 ANQGSEA. This CDR3 region has 15 residues. The chain's CDR3 is CSVEPTGASTDTQYF.

The CDR3 loop reads CASSSQGSGEQFF. The rearrangement uses TRBV5-6 and TRBJ2-1; TCRdb designates TRBD2, a call that cannot be tested without DNA. The CDR3 is 13 residues long. Germline CDR1 SGHDT, CDR2 YYEEEE. The full variable domain, rest sourced from reference TRBV5-6 and TRBJ2-1, is DAGVTQSPTHLIKTRGQQVTLRCSPKSGHDTVSWYQQALGQGPQFIFQYYEEEERQRGNFPDRFSGHQFPNYSSELNVNALLLGDSALYLCASSSQGSGEQFFGPGTRLTVL.

The chain is built from TRBV28 and TRBJ1-1; the TCRdb D gene call, TRBD1, has no DNA to confirm it. Germline lookup yields CDR1 MDHEN and CDR2 SYDVKM. CDR3 length: 15 residues. CDR3 sequence: CASTPGSGRPTEAFF.

This chain links TRBV29-1 with TRBJ2-1; with no DNA, the TCRdb D assignment of TRBD2 cannot be verified. The CDR3 consists of 14 residues. Germline CDR1 is SQVTM and CDR2 is ANQGSEA. CDR3 residues: CSGEGLAGVGEQFF.

The genes are TRBV7-9 and TRBJ2-2; TCRdb returns TRBD1, unconfirmable since there is no DNA. The length of the CDR3 is 15 residues. Germline CDR1 SEHNR, CDR2 FQNEAQ (reference sequence). This chain's CDR3 is CASRTVRGYTGELFF.

V is TRBV20-1 and J is TRBJ2-1. The CDR3 has 17 residues. CDR1 DFQATT and CDR2 SNEGSKA come from the germline V gene (reference sequence). The CDR3 loop is CSARDPNAAYSYNEQFF.

V gene TRBV29-1 combines with J gene TRBJ2-7; no DNA is available, so the TRBD1 call from TCRdb remains unchecked. The CDR3 is 12 residues long. Germline V CDR1 and CDR2: SQVTM, ANQGSEA. CDR3 amino acids: CSVYGQGYEQYF.

The chain employs TRBV12-3 or TRBV12-4 and TRBJ2-1; TCRdb lists TRBD1, though no DNA is available to test this call. CDR3 size: 14 residues. The CDR3 here is CASSSDRRYNEQFF.

The chain links TRBV16 to TRBJ2-1; TCRdb indicates TRBD1, and absent DNA this call remains unverified. This CDR3 has 13 amino acids. Germline CDR1 and CDR2: KGHSY and FQNENV. CDR3 region: CASSHQGYNEQFF.

CDR3 amino acids: CASSHTENYGYTF. This chain links TRBV27 with TRBJ1-2. CDR3 length: 13 amino acids. The V gene's germline CDR1 is MNHEY and CDR2 SMNVEV (reference sequence).

The chain couples TRBV20-1 to TRBJ1-2; TCRdb's D call of TRBD1 is untestable without DNA. CDR3 length: 16 residues. CDR1 is DFQATT, CDR2 SNEGSKA, per germline (reference sequence). CDR3 residues: CSARVPGQVLNYGYTF.